A selection of T cell receptor beta chains follows, all from one sample in a study of patients and donors after allogeneic stem cell transplantation. TCRdb reprocessed the RT-PCR reads via MiXCR and lists one record per CDR3 protein. The table includes some 960,000 distinct CDR3 sequences, about a sixth detected once. The sequenced sample consisted of blood, either unsorted or a sorted T cell fraction (not recorded which). These receptors all stem from a human donor who was either an allogeneic HSCT recipient or a stem cell or donor lymphocyte infusion donor (not recorded which). It is not recorded whose cells these are; they may come from a transplant donor. Both conserved end residues are part of each CDR3. D genes are given only for firm matches. Not all rows give a size; the values are once, few, many and, for expanded clones, a class.

j_gene | v_gene | abundance | d_gene | len | CDR3aa | CDR3nt
TRBJ1-4 | TRBV12-3/TRBV12-4 | once | TRBD1 | 14 | CASTHRGLNEKLFF | TGTGCCAGCACCCACAGGGGACTAAATGAAAAACTGTTTTTT
TRBJ2-3 | TRBV30 | . | . | 13 | CACSGASTDTQYF | TGTGCCTGCTCCGGAGCAAGCACAGATACGCAGTATTTT
TRBJ2-3 | TRBV20-1 | few | . | 13 | CSVASPGENTQYF | TGCAGTGTCGCGTCCCCGGGGGAAAATACGCAGTATTTT
TRBJ2-7 | TRBV12-3/TRBV12-4 | few | . | 13 | CASSRRRRYEQYF | TGTGCCAGCAGCCGGCGTCGACGCTACGAGCAGTACTTC
TRBJ1-3 | TRBV20-1 | . | . | 16 | CSARGDIRTARNTIYF | TGCAGTGCTAGAGGGGATATAAGGACAGCCAGAAACACCATATATTTT
TRBJ2-1 | TRBV7-2 | few | . | 15 | CASSSPSEPYNEQFF | TGTGCCAGCAGCTCCCCCAGCGAACCCTACAATGAGCAGTTCTTC
TRBJ2-7 | TRBV10-3 | many | TRBD1 | 14 | CAISVGQGAYEQYF | TGTGCCATCAGTGTGGGACAGGGGGCCTACGAGCAGTACTTC
TRBJ2-5 | TRBV11-2 | . | . | 15 | CASSLEVVGRETQYF | TGTGCCAGCAGCTTAGAGGTAGTGGGGAGAGAGACCCAGTACTTC
TRBJ2-7 | TRBV27 | . | TRBD1 | 15 | CASSLRGQLNYEQYF | TGTGCCAGCAGTTTAAGGGGACAGCTAAACTACGAGCAGTACTTC
TRBJ1-4 | TRBV15 | few | . | 13 | CATSRGYNEKLFF | TGTGCCACCAGCAGGGGATATAATGAAAAACTGTTTTTT
TRBJ1-1 | TRBV3-1 | many | . | 11 | CASSQGREAFF | TGTGCCAGCAGCCAAGGAAGAGAAGCTTTCTTT
TRBJ2-7 | TRBV5-1 | many | TRBD1 | 13 | CASSRDRGDEQYF | TGCGCCAGCAGCCGGGACAGGGGAGACGAGCAGTACTTC
TRBJ1-2 | TRBV9 | many | . | 12 | CASSVGDYGYTF | TGTGCCAGCTCAGTTGGGGACTATGGCTACACCTTC
TRBJ2-5 | TRBV4-3 | few | . | 14 | CASSPRLGVGTQYF | TGCGCCAGCAGCCCGCGGCTAGGGGTGGGGACCCAGTACTTC
TRBJ1-6 | TRBV30 | few | . | 13 | CAWRDRDNSPLHF | TGTGCCTGGAGGGACAGAGATAATTCACCCCTCCACTTT
TRBJ2-7 | TRBV11-2 | few | . | 15 | CASSFPPRRSYEQYF | TGTGCCAGCAGCTTTCCCCCTCGACGGAGTTACGAGCAGTACTTC
TRBJ2-7 | TRBV6-6 | many | . | 12 | CASSLDAYEQYF | TGTGCCAGCAGTCTGGACGCTTACGAGCAGTACTTC
TRBJ1-2 | TRBV10-3 | . | . | 13 | CAISDPGLGGYTF | TGTGCCATCAGTGATCCGGGGCTAGGCGGCTACACCTTC
TRBJ1-2 | TRBV2 | . | . | 12 | CASRSGGYGYTF | TGTGCCAGCAGGTCCGGAGGGTATGGCTACACCTTC
TRBJ2-1 | TRBV7-6 | . | . | 15 | CASSHLASSYNEQFF | TGTGCCAGCAGTCATCTAGCGAGCTCCTACAATGAGCAGTTCTTC
TRBJ2-7 | TRBV5-1 | few | . | 15 | CASSLGFSVAYEQYF | TGCGCCAGCAGCTTGGGCTTCTCGGTAGCCTACGAGCAGTACTTC
TRBJ1-4 | TRBV5-5 | few | TRBD1 | 16 | CASSFLGGQVLEKLFF | TGTGCCAGCAGCTTTCTCGGGGGACAGGTTCTTGAAAAACTGTTTTTT
TRBJ1-5 | TRBV7-2 | . | TRBD1 | 15 | CASSVTGTVNQPQHF | TGTGCCAGCAGCGTAACCGGGACAGTCAATCAGCCCCAGCATTTT
TRBJ2-7 | TRBV27 | . | . | 14 | CASSFGGPFYEQYF | TGTGCCAGCAGTTTTGGGGGCCCCTTCTACGAGCAGTACTTC
TRBJ1-5 | TRBV27 | . | TRBD1 | 16 | CASSSHYRGSNQPQHF | TGTGCCAGCAGTTCGCATTACAGGGGTAGCAATCAGCCCCAGCATTTT
TRBJ1-4 | TRBV20-1 | few | . | 13 | CSAHGTENEKLFF | TGCAGTGCTCACGGGACTGAGAATGAAAAACTGTTTTTT
TRBJ2-7 | TRBV6-2/TRBV6-3 | . | . | 14 | CASSYLSTTTEQYF | TGTGCCAGCAGTTACTTGAGTACTACCACCGAGCAGTACTTC
TRBJ1-3 | TRBV5-1 | many | TRBD1 | 14 | CASSLDRAGNTIYF | TGTGCCAGCAGCTTGGACAGGGCTGGAAACACCATATATTTT
TRBJ1-2 | TRBV20-1 | . | TRBD1 | 16 | CSARPVGTEMYYGYTF | TGCAGTGCCCGTCCCGTCGGGACAGAGATGTACTATGGCTACACCTTC
TRBJ1-1 | TRBV12-3/TRBV12-4 | many | . | 14 | CASSGRGLNTEAFF | TGTGCCAGCTCGGGCCGGGGATTGAACACTGAAGCTTTCTTT
TRBJ2-5 | TRBV7-2 | . | TRBD1 | 14 | CASSSRDRQETQYF | TGTGCCAGCAGCTCCCGGGACAGGCAAGAGACCCAGTACTTC
TRBJ1-4 | TRBV15 | . | . | 16 | CATSRDFRALNEKLFF | TGTGCCACCAGCAGAGATTTTAGGGCCCTTAATGAAAAACTGTTTTTT
TRBJ2-3 | TRBV5-6 | . | TRBD2 | 17 | CASSLGGGTSSTDTQYF | TGTGCCAGCAGCTTGGGCGGGGGGACCTCTAGCACAGATACGCAGTATTTT
TRBJ2-7 | TRBV27 | few | TRBD2 | 15 | CASSFRLAGSYEQYF | TGTGCCAGCAGTTTTAGACTAGCGGGATCCTACGAGCAGTACTTC
TRBJ2-7 | TRBV27 | . | TRBD2 | 15 | CASSLRKLAGAEQYF | TGTGCCAGCAGTTTAAGGAAACTAGCGGGAGCCGAGCAGTACTTC
TRBJ2-4 | TRBV2 | few | . | 14 | CASSERRRGNIQYF | TGTGCCAGCAGTGAACGGAGGAGGGGAAACATTCAGTACTTC
TRBJ2-5 | TRBV25-1 | . | TRBD1 | 17 | CASSEVFGTGASETQYF | TGTGCCAGCAGTGAAGTTTTCGGGACAGGGGCTTCAGAGACCCAGTACTTC
TRBJ2-3 | TRBV24-1 | . | TRBD2 | 16 | CATSEASGGTTDTQYF | TGTGCCACCAGTGAGGCTAGCGGGGGGACTACAGATACGCAGTATTTT
TRBJ2-7 | TRBV27 | . | . | 13 | CASSFNAGYEQYF | TGTGCCAGCAGTTTTAACGCGGGGTACGAGCAGTACTTC
TRBJ2-5 | TRBV12-3/TRBV12-4 | . | . | 15 | CASSLRQGIGETQYF | TGTGCCAGCAGTTTAAGGCAGGGGATTGGGGAGACCCAGTACTTC
TRBJ2-7 | TRBV15 | few | . | 16 | CATSRGSRVTLGEQYF | TGTGCCACCAGCCGAGGGAGTAGAGTGACTTTGGGCGAGCAGTACTTC
TRBJ1-6 | TRBV27 | . | . | 15 | CASTPGRLHNSPLHF | TGTGCCAGCACCCCGGGACGCCTGCATAATTCACCCCTCCACTTT